This T cell receptor beta chain came from a study of response to subunit inactivated influenza vaccine (dated by TCRdb to between 2018 and 2020). For the wider study: To follow how T cells responded to a trivalent subunit inactivated influenza vaccine, the researchers relied on deep quantitative profiling of the T cell receptor repertoire. The full study reports these points: The authors proposed that each seasonal influenza vaccination may bring in only a limited number of new T cells.

Library method: RT-PCR. Sequencing used an Illumina HiSeq 2500. The raw public reads went through TCRdb reprocessing: fastp at Q25, MiXCR clone calling, in-frame beta chains kept. Rows matching on CDR3 protein sequence are summarized as one entry with the most common DNA and genes. The sample table records under 950,000 distinct CDR3 sequences; 20% to 25% of these occur just once. About 9.4% of the sample is in the top ten clones. This clonotype was counted a few times. Its antigen remains unidentified. Per-base qualities were not stored, and no clone one base away is much larger. V ends up 4 bases short and J 13 bases short, with an unmatched junction base count of 4. Its CDR3 holds 11 amino acids, cysteine through phenylalanine. Only CDR3 DNA remains: 33 bases, in frame from the first base. The germline V gene (reference sequence) provides CDR1 MNHEY and CDR2 SMNVEV.

In this chain, TRBV27 is recombined with TRBJ2-1; TRBD1 lines up with 7 middle nucleotides. Sequencing was performed on PBMCs from blood, taken about 5 days after vaccination. This sequence was found in a man aged 45 to 65 who received an inactivated influenza vaccine. Donor details come from another sample of the same person, matched by shared clones. CDR3 sequence: CASSSRDSQFF. Here is the DNA: TGTGCCAGCAGTTCCCGGGACAGTCAGTTCTTC.